This T cell receptor (beta chain) was profiled in a study of blood T cell repertoires in COVID-19. On the study more broadly: COVID-19 samples from acute and convalescent phases originated in the United States, Italy and Spain. Nucleic acid was either cDNA or gDNA, and it came from T cells, B-cell-depleted T cells, or PBMCs.

The CDR3 covers 14 residues. V lost 5 bases to trimming and J lost 4 bases; unmatched junction nucleotides: 7. The germline CDR1 and CDR2 sequences are MDHEN and SYDVKM. In the source study's methods: Estimation of nucleated cell counts relied on the amplification of reference gene primers. TCRdb's copy holds only in-frame clones and misses some; the assay was immunoSEQ multiplex PCR. V and J calls and clone size are those listed in that table; D and trimming were worked out from the DNA. The sample carries some 100,000 clones, 70% to 90% recorded once. The sequence was collected from a woman aged 55-69 years with acute or convalescent COVID-19. What was sequenced was peripheral blood. The V call is TRBV28, the J call TRBJ1-2, with TRBD1 matching over 7 bases. The CDR3 here is CASSNDRERYGYTF. The DNA of the CDR3 is TGTGCCAGCAGTAATGACAGGGAACGCTATGGCTACACCTTC.